Sequencing of this T cell receptor beta chain was carried out in a study of siplizumab effects on memory and regulatory T cells. Study-level points and caveats: Both greater diversity than memory cells and a major contribution to the alloresponse seemed to characterize naive T cells. Naive-or-memory phenotypes were unassignable for roughly 80-97% of proliferating CD4+ or CD8+ clones. Mapping to unstimulated subsets was achieved for only a minor fraction of alloreactive clones.

Clones were read by immunoSEQ multiplex PCR, and TCRdb kept only the in-frame ones, dropping some. The sample holds about 110,000 clones, around 90% seen once. Germline loops: CDR1 SGDLS, CDR2 YYNGEE. The V and J ends lost 3 bases and 1 base, in that order; junction bases with no gene match: 7. The CDR3 sequence is 17 residues long. On this clone: Its antigen is unknown.

The chain joins TRBV9 to TRBJ2-1; the match to TRBD2 covers 10 bases. Sequenced material: CD4+ T cells sorted from blood. This receptor was identified in a human donor in good health. Here the CDR3 DNA reads TGTGCCAGCAGCGGTCTTAGCGGGAGGACGTCCTACAATGAGCAGTTCTTC. It is translated as CASSGLSGRTSYNEQFF.